These 27 T cell receptor beta chains were sequenced from one sample in a study of tumor-infiltrating lymphocytes in primary liver carcinoma. It was from about 21-30 mg of unsorted bulk tissue that RNA and DNA were co-extracted. The authors made TCR beta cDNA from approximately 500 ng total RNA with a constant-region primer. Investigators got TCR beta libraries out of three nested multiplex PCR rounds, done with slightly modified ARM-PCR. TRBV1-TRBV30 forward primers and a C-beta reverse primer were used in the first two PCR rounds, which each ran for ten to eleven cycles. TCRdb reprocessed the multiplex PCR reads with MiXCR, giving one entry per CDR3 protein. The table shows 90,000 to 150,000 distinct CDR3 sequences, with around two thirds occurring only once. Sequenced input: tumor-adjacent normal liver tissue. Receptor source: a woman aged 55-69 years with primary liver carcinoma and hepatitis B virus infection.

V gene TRBV29-1 combines with J gene TRBJ2-5, with D hard to call. This CDR3 comprises 12 residues. Looked up from germline, CDR1 is SQVTM and CDR2 is ANQGSEA. CDR3 loop: CSVAAFGETQYF. The CDR3 nucleotides are TGCAGTGTGGCAGCGTTTGGAGAGACCCAGTACTTC.

This chain links TRBV12-3 or TRBV12-4 with TRBJ1-6; D is unresolved. V lost 10 bases, J lost 9 bases, and 16 bases lay in between. There are 13 residues in the CDR3. CDR3 nucleotides: TGTGCCAACAGAATAGGCCTTCGTTCACCCCTCCACTTT. Translation gives CANRIGLRSPLHF.

The genes are TRBV5-5 and TRBJ2-2; 8 bases are shared with TRBD2. Germline CDR1 SGHKS, CDR2 YYEKEE (reference sequence). CDR3 length equals 16 residues. The J segment lost 2 bases and the V segment lost 4 bases, leaving 7 bases of the junction unmatched. The CDR3 is CASSLTSGRNTGELFF. The CDR3, as DNA: TGTGCCAGCAGCCTAACTAGCGGACGTAACACCGGGGAGCTGTTTTTT.

With regard to this clonotype: At one of its ends the junction is not consistent with the germline gene, which may arise from a read error. J is TRBJ1-3 and V is TRBV4-2; TRBD1 matches at 7 bases. The CDR3 totals 15 residues. Germline values: CDR1 LGHNA, CDR2 YNFKEQ. The CDR3 reads CASSQAGQSGNAIYF. For the CDR3, the DNA is TGTGCCAGCAGCCAAGCGGGACAGTCTGGAAACGCCATATATTTT.

The chain combines TRBV5-1 with TRBJ1-1; possible D gene TRBD1, 5 bases. Germline V gives CDR1 SGHRS, CDR2 YFSETQ. The V end lost 6 bases, the J end lost 8 bases, and 20 bases lay between the germline ends. This CDR3 spans 14 amino acids. Written as DNA, the CDR3 is TGCGCCAGCATGCGTGGGGACCGGAGCACCGAAGCTTTCTTT. Protein sequence: CASMRGDRSTEAFF.

This clonotype has ten or more counts. The genes are TRBV28 and TRBJ2-1; either TRBD1 or TRBD2 may fit D (6 bases each). The CDR3 has 14 amino acids. In germline, CDR1 is MDHEN, CDR2 SYDVKM. V was shortened by 4 bases and J by 0 bases, with 7 bases between the two germline ends. The CDR3 region is CASSSGASYNEQFF. The CDR3 DNA reads as TGTGCCAGCAGTTCGGGGGCCTCCTACAATGAGCAGTTCTTC.

This clonotype has ten or more counts. One junction end disagrees with the germline gene, perhaps due to a read error. The V call is TRBV6-1, the J call TRBJ1-1; 7 bases are a match to TRBD1. The germline V gene encodes CDR1 MNHNS and CDR2 SASEGT. CDR3 length: 12 residues. The CDR3 nucleotides read TGTGCCGGCAGTGCTTCCGGGACAGCGGGTCTCTTT. Translating gives CAGSASGTAGLF.

This clonotype was recorded only once. This could be a read error, since a much larger clone is one nucleotide away. V is TRBV24-1 and J is TRBJ2-5; 7 bases fit TRBD1. Germline V gene data show CDR1 as KGHDR and CDR2 as SFDVKD. This CDR3 is 15 amino acids long. The CDR3 region is CATGDPRQGQETQYF. As DNA, the CDR3 is TGTGCCACCGGTGATCCTCGACAGGGCCAAGAGACCCAGTACTTC.

This clonotype was detected many times. The V and J genes are TRBV29-1 and TRBJ2-4, with 12 bases identical to TRBD2. Unmatched junction bases numbered 5, after V lost 6 bases and J lost 5 bases. This CDR3 contains 14 residues. Germline values: CDR1 SQVTM, CDR2 ANQGSEA. The CDR3 DNA reads as TGCAGCGTGGCGGGACTAGCGGGCCAAAACATTCAGTACTTC. Translation gives CSVAGLAGQNIQYF. Filled out from reference TRBV29-1 and TRBJ2-4, the complete variable domain reads SAVISQKPSRDICQRGTSLTIQCQVDSQVTMMFWYRQQPGQSLTLIATANQGSEATYESGFVIDKFPISRPNLTFSTLTVSNMSPEDSSIYLCSVAGLAGQNIQYFGAGTRLSVL.

Note on this clonotype: An end of the junction does not agree with germline; a read error may underlie this. The chain joins TRBV12-3 or TRBV12-4 to TRBJ1-1, with TRBD1 identical over 7 bases. The CDR3 runs 12 residues. Here the CDR3 DNA reads TGTGCCAGCAGTCGGGGTCTCAGGGGGGCTTGCTTT. Protein product: CASSRGLRGACF.

This clonotype was detected many times. V and J are TRBV29-1 and TRBJ1-1; TRBD1 aligns across 9 bases. V gave up 0 bases and J gave up 4 bases; unmatched junction bases: 9. The CDR3 length is 16 residues. Germline CDR1 and CDR2: SQVTM and ANQGSEA. The CDR3 bases are TGCAGCGTTGAAGACCCGGGACAGGGAATGGGCACTGAAGCTTTCTTT. Protein: CSVEDPGQGMGTEAFF.

A remark on this clonotype: One base away lies a much larger clone, so this may be a sequencing read error. CDR3: CASRFRGRDTEAFF. DNA of the CDR3: TGCGCCAGCAGATTTAGGGGGAGAGACACTGAAGCTTTCTTT. This chain uses TRBV5-1 with TRBJ1-1; D is perhaps TRBD1 (6 bases). Trimming cost V 5 bases and J 3 bases, with 14 bases left between them. The CDR3 contains 14 residues. Per germline, CDR1 SGHRS and CDR2 YFSETQ.

As concerns this clonotype: At one of its ends the junction is not consistent with the germline gene, which may arise from a read error. This chain links TRBV14 with TRBJ2-3; D is undetermined. Looked up from germline, CDR1 is SGHDN and CDR2 is FVKESK. This CDR3 comprises 13 residues. The DNA of the CDR3 is TGTACCAGCAGCCAAGTTATCGGGGATACGCAGTATTTT. Protein product: CTSSQVIGDTQYF.

This clonotype was detected only once. Sequence at one end of the junction differs from germline and may be a read error. CDR3 coding DNA: TGTGCCAGCACTATGACCATTGGGACAGGGGGCTATCTGAATACTGAAGCTTTCTTT. Translation: CASTMTIGTGGYLNTEAFF. The chain couples TRBV28 to TRBJ1-1, with 12 nucleotides matching TRBD1. This CDR3 region has 19 residues. From germline, CDR1 is MDHEN and CDR2 SYDVKM.

Concerning this clonotype: The junction departs from the called germline gene at one end, perhaps through a read error. The chain joins TRBV7-6 to TRBJ2-3, with D perhaps TRBD2 (5 bases). Per the germline V gene, CDR1 is SGHVS and CDR2 is FNYEAQ. This CDR3 has 15 amino acids. The CDR3 DNA follows: TGTGCCAGCAGCAACGGACTCGTTCGGGCAGATGCGCAGTATTTT. Its translation: CASSNGLVRADAQYF. Looking up the rest from reference TRBV7-6 and TRBJ2-3 gives the full variable domain: GAGVSQSPRYKVTKRGQDVALRCDPISGHVSLYWYRQALGQGPEFLTYFNYEAQQDKSGLPNDRFSAERPEGSISTLTIQRTEQRDSAMYRCASSNGLVRADAQYFGPGTRLTVL.

This clonotype has at least ten counts. The gene calls are TRBV25-1 and TRBJ2-1; TRBD2 matches 7 bases. The CDR3 is 13 amino acids. The V segment lost 3 bases and the J segment 4 bases; nucleotides outside the gene matches: 0. Germline V gives CDR1 MGHDK, CDR2 SYGVNS. Here the CDR3 reads CASSEREYNEQFF. The CDR3 DNA reads TGTGCCAGCAGTGAGCGGGAGTACAATGAGCAGTTCTTC.

Details on this clonotype: The junction and the germline gene differ at one end; a read error may be behind it. The chain employs TRBV29-1 and TRBJ2-5, with TRBD1 matching 10 bases. Per germline, CDR1 SQVTM and CDR2 ANQGSEA. The CDR3 is 15 amino acids. The CDR3 region has the DNA TGTAGCGTGGAAGAGGGGACAGGGGACCAAGAGACCCAGTACTTC. Its protein product is CSVEEGTGDQETQYF. The full variable domain, its missing parts supplied by reference TRBV29-1 and TRBJ2-5, is SAVISQKPSRDICQRGTSLTIQCQVDSQVTMMFWYRQQPGQSLTLIATANQGSEATYESGFVIDKFPISRPNLTFSTLTVSNMSPEDSSIYLCSVEEGTGDQETQYFGPGTRLLVL.

Comments on this clonotype: Sequence at one end of the junction differs from germline and may be a read error. The rearrangement uses TRBV19 and TRBJ1-5; D might be TRBD1 (5 bases). Looked up from germline, CDR1 is LNHDA and CDR2 is SQIVND (reference sequence). The CDR3 is 14 amino acids. For the CDR3, the DNA is TGTGCCTGTAGTATGGTCGGGACCTATCAGCCCCAGCATTTT. Translated, it gives CACSMVGTYQPQHF.

The J gene is TRBJ2-3, the V gene TRBV20-1; 11 bases are a match to TRBD2. The germline V gene encodes CDR1 DFQATT and CDR2 SNEGSKA (reference sequence). V trimming: 6 bases; J trimming: 0 bases; junction bases outside the gene matches: 8. The CDR3 is 16 amino acids. In nucleotides, the CDR3 is TGCAGTGCCGGGACTAGCGGAACCTTTAGCACAGATACGCAGTATTTT. Amino acids: CSAGTSGTFSTDTQYF.

With regard to this clonotype: A much larger clonotype is one base distant, so this may be a read error. The CDR3 region has the DNA TGCGCCAGCAGCCCAGTACTGTTAGCGGGAGGGCGCAATGAGCAGTTCTTC. Amino acid sequence: CASSPVLLAGGRNEQFF. The gene calls are TRBV5-1 and TRBJ2-1, with 11 bases lining up with TRBD2. Trimming took 4 bases from V and 6 from J; bases not matched to a gene: 12. Germline-derived CDR1 and CDR2 are SGHRS and YFSETQ. This CDR3 has 17 residues.

Turning to this clonotype: Given a much more abundant clone one base away, this may be a read error. The chain combines TRBV7-9 with TRBJ1-4; D not resolved. CDR1 is SEHNR, CDR2 FQNEAQ, per germline (reference sequence). The CDR3 is made up of 12 amino acids. The CDR3 DNA reads TGTGCCAGCAGCTCTTTCGAGGGAAAACTGATTTTT. Its translation is CASSSFEGKLIF.

V usage is TRBV4-1 and J usage is TRBJ1-1; no reliable D call. The CDR3 covers 15 residues. Germline V CDR1 and CDR2: MGHRA, YSYEKL. V shed 3 bases and J shed 3 bases, with 14 bases lying between them. The CDR3 protein is CASSHSPGIDTEAFF. CDR3 sequence (DNA): TGCGCCAGCAGCCATAGCCCGGGAATAGACACTGAAGCTTTCTTT.

The CDR3 DNA sequence: TGTGCCAGCAAGGACAGGGGGGGAACTAACTATGGCTACACCTTC. This sequence encodes CASKDRGGTNYGYTF. The rearrangement uses TRBV28 and TRBJ1-2; TRBD1 aligns across 10 bases. The CDR3 totals 15 residues. Germline CDR1 is MDHEN and CDR2 is SYDVKM. Trimming cost V 7 bases and J 0 bases; bases outside gene matches: 5.

Only a few counts were recorded for this clonotype. This may come from a read error, since a much larger clone is one base off. The CDR3 end shows no conserved phenylalanine or tryptophan, and so a read error is likely. This sequence joins TRBV6-5 and TRBJ2-7; 7 bases match TRBD1. The CDR3 has 14 amino acids. CDR1 and CDR2 from the germline V gene are MNHEY and SVGAGI. The junction had 7 bases not matched to a gene; V was cut back by 5 bases and J by 3 bases. In DNA, the CDR3 is TGTGCCAGCAGTCGACAGGGCCCATACTACGAGCAGTACCTC. Amino acids: CASSRQGPYYEQYL.

This chain links TRBV29-1 with TRBJ1-2, with TRBD1 matching 7 bases. The V segment lost 4 bases and the J segment 6 bases; nucleotides outside the gene matches: 8. The germline CDR1 and CDR2 sequences are SQVTM and ANQGSEA. The CDR3 loop spans 13 amino acids. The chain's CDR3 is CSVVQGVENGYTF. The CDR3 DNA is TGCAGCGTTGTGCAGGGGGTAGAGAATGGCTACACCTTC. Complete variable domain (other parts from reference TRBV29-1 and TRBJ1-2): SAVISQKPSRDICQRGTSLTIQCQVDSQVTMMFWYRQQPGQSLTLIATANQGSEATYESGFVIDKFPISRPNLTFSTLTVSNMSPEDSSIYLCSVVQGVENGYTFGSGTRLTVV.

A remark on this clonotype: The conserved closing phenylalanine or tryptophan is absent in this CDR3, likely reflecting a read error. The chain joins TRBV14 to TRBJ2-1, with 8 nucleotides matching TRBD2. The CDR3 is 15 amino acids. The germline V gene encodes CDR1 SGHDN and CDR2 FVKESK. The CDR3 bases are TGCGCCAGCAGCCTAACCGGACTAGCACGGCATGAGCAGTTCTTA. Translation: CASSLTGLARHEQFL.

Regarding this clonotype: A much larger clone differs by one base, so this may be a read error. The chain employs TRBV5-8 and TRBJ2-3, with D hard to call. The CDR3 consists of 12 residues. Germline CDR1 is SGHTS and CDR2 is YDEGEE. V lost 9 bases to trimming and J lost 7 bases, with 15 bases between them. The DNA of the CDR3 is TGTGCCAACACCGAGGTGCGGTATACGCAGTATTTT. Translating it yields CANTEVRYTQYF.